Shown below are 31 T cell receptor beta chains from a single sample sequenced in a study of blood T cells in healthy people across ages. The authors ran a second PCR of roughly 6 to 12 cycles using a sample-barcoded 5' primer and a J-beta primer mix. TCRdb recomputed calls from the 5' RACE reads with MiXCR, one row per CDR3 protein. Of around 1.7 million distinct CDR3 sequences in the sample, approximately 28% were seen once. The sample comprised blood. These receptors were taken from a woman between 25 and 40 years old in good health.

The J gene is TRBJ1-1, the V gene TRBV7-9, with a possible D match to TRBD1 (5 bases). The CDR3 is 16 residues long. Trimming took 2 bases from V and 5 from J, leaving 18 bases between them. The germline V gene encodes CDR1 SEHNR and CDR2 FQNEAQ (reference sequence). CDR3 nucleotides: TGTGCCAGCAGCTTATCGTGGGGCCCGGGCCCGACTGAAGCTTTCTTT. Encoded protein: CASSLSWGPGPTEAFF.

The sample holds a few counts of this clonotype. The chain is built from TRBV19 and TRBJ1-5; 9 positions match TRBD1. Trimming cost V 5 bases and J 4 bases; bases outside gene matches: 6. The CDR3 contains 15 residues. Per the germline V gene, CDR1 is LNHDA and CDR2 is SQIVND (reference sequence). The CDR3 region is CASSWDGTGNQPQHF. In DNA, the CDR3 is TGTGCCAGTAGTTGGGACGGGACAGGGAATCAGCCCCAGCATTTT. Together with reference TRBV19 and TRBJ1-5, the CDR3 gives the full variable domain: DGGITQSPKYLFRKEGQNVTLSCEQNLNHDAMYWYRQDPGQGLRLIYYSQIVNDFQKGDIAEGYSVSREKKESFPLTVTSAQKNPTAFYLCASSWDGTGNQPQHFGDGTRLSIL.

Concerning this clonotype: This could be a read error, since a much larger clone is one nucleotide away. This chain links TRBV6-1 with TRBJ2-2, with unresolved D. CDR1 and CDR2 from the germline V gene are MNHNS and SASEGT. Trimming pared 7 bases from V and 4 bases from J, leaving 10 bases between. The CDR3 spans 13 residues. CDR3 protein: CASMVPVTGELFF. CDR3 bases: TGTGCCAGCATGGTCCCTGTCACCGGGGAGCTGTTTTTT.

This clonotype was observed a handful of times. The chain carries TRBV12-3 or TRBV12-4 and TRBJ2-7; D assignment may be TRBD1 or TRBD2 (6 bases each). V was clipped by 5 bases and J by 5 bases, with 22 bases between them. This CDR3 has 16 amino acids. The CDR3 here is CASSPSGGPGTHEQYF. In DNA form, the CDR3 reads TGTGCCAGCAGTCCCAGTGGGGGGCCAGGGACACACGAGCAGTACTTC.

This clonotype was picked up a small number of times. With a much larger clone just one base away, this may be a read error. The V and J genes are TRBV7-3 and TRBJ1-5, with no clear D. The CDR3 covers 13 residues. Per germline, CDR1 SGHTA and CDR2 FQGTGA. Here the CDR3 reads CAGSLYGNQPQHF. CDR3 bases: TGTGCCGGCAGCTTATATGGCAATCAGCCCCAGCATTTT.

The CDR3 nucleotides are TGTGCCAGCAGGGACAGGGAGTATTCAGAGACCCAGTACTTC. It translates to CASRDREYSETQYF. The chain joins TRBV2 to TRBJ2-5; 8 bases map to TRBD1. Germline CDR1 is SNHLY and CDR2 is FYNNEI. Unmatched junction bases numbered 7, after V lost 6 bases and J lost 4 bases. CDR3 length: 14 residues. The whole variable domain, filled in from reference TRBV2 and TRBJ2-5, reads EPEVTQTPSHQVTQMGQEVILRCVPISNHLYFYWYRQILGQKVEFLVSFYNNEISEKSEIFDDQFSVERPDGSNFTLKIRSTKLEDSAMYFCASRDREYSETQYFGPGTRLLVL.

The rearrangement uses TRBV2 and TRBJ2-7; D call uncertain. The DNA end is a closer match to TRBJ2-5, so the J assignment may be wrong. CDR1 is SNHLY, CDR2 FYNNEI, per germline. The CDR3 runs 11 residues. The CDR3 loop reads CASIQEETQYF. The CDR3, as DNA: TGTGCCAGCATTCAGGAGGAGACCCAGTACTTC.

This clonotype was seen more than once but under ten times. The chain combines TRBV4-1 with TRBJ1-2; 7 bases map to TRBD1. Per germline, CDR1 MGHRA and CDR2 YSYEKL. The CDR3 is 16 amino acids. J gave up 8 bases and V 1 base, and 13 bases lay outside the gene matches. CDR3 nucleotides: TGCGCCAGCAGCCAAGGAAGGGGACAGCGCGTATTAGGCTACACCTTC. Its protein product is CASSQGRGQRVLGYTF.

The CDR3 sequence: CASSAAPLGETQYF. In DNA form, the CDR3 reads TGTGCCAGCAGCGCCGCTCCTCTTGGGGAGACCCAGTACTTC. J is TRBJ2-5 and V is TRBV7-9; unclear D gene. Germline CDR1 is SEHNR and CDR2 is FQNEAQ (reference sequence). This CDR3 spans 14 amino acids. V shed 5 bases and J shed 5 bases, with 15 bases lying between them.

The chain links TRBV29-1 to TRBJ2-1; 10 bases map to TRBD1. The CDR3 totals 13 residues. CDR1 SQVTM and CDR2 ANQGSEA come from the germline V gene. J lost 5 bases, V lost 5 bases, and 3 bases had no gene match. The CDR3 coding sequence is TGCAGCGTTAGGGGACAGGGGCACAATGAGCAGTTCTTC. It yields the protein CSVRGQGHNEQFF.

The chain combines TRBV5-1 with TRBJ2-5; 9 bases map to TRBD2. The germline gives CDR1 SGHRS, CDR2 YFSETQ. CDR3 size: 16 residues. V shed 3 bases, J shed 0 bases, and the junction held 6 bases outside the gene matches. CDR3 nucleotides: TGCGCCAGCAGCTCTCCTAGCGGGACGTACCAAGAGACCCAGTACTTC. This codes for CASSSPSGTYQETQYF. The whole variable domain, remainder taken from reference TRBV5-1 and TRBJ2-5, is KAGVTQTPRYLIKTRGQQVTLSCSPISGHRSVSWYQQTPGQGLQFLFEYFSETQRNKGNFPGRFSGRQFSNSRSEMNVSTLELGDSALYLCASSSPSGTYQETQYFGPGTRLLVL.

Comment on this clonotype: One end of the junction fails to match germline, which may point to a read error. The V and J genes are TRBV7-2 and TRBJ2-3, with 9 bases identical to TRBD2. The CDR3 is made up of 16 amino acids. CDR1 is SGHTA and CDR2 is FQGNSA in the germline V gene. The CDR3 here is CVSSLAGGGRADTQYF. DNA of the CDR3: TGTGTCAGCAGCTTAGCGGGTGGCGGGAGGGCAGATACGCAGTATTTT.

Regarding this clonotype: This may arise from a read error, as a much more abundant clone is one base away. The final CDR3 position lacks the conserved phenylalanine or tryptophan, pointing to a likely read error. The chain uses TRBV7-9 and TRBJ2-5, with D tentatively TRBD1 (6 bases). With 5 bases removed from V and 3 bases from J, the gap between germline ends came to 13 bases. CDR1 and CDR2 (germline): SEHNR, FQNEAQ (reference sequence). The CDR3 has 14 amino acids. CDR3 sequence: CASSPGTKKETQYV. CDR3 coding DNA: TGTGCCAGCAGCCCCGGGACAAAAAAAGAGACCCAGTACGTC.

There are many counts of this clonotype. The genes are TRBV11-1 and TRBJ2-7, with 7 bases fitting TRBD1. The CDR3 extends over 16 amino acids. Germline-derived CDR1 and CDR2 are SGHAT and FQDESV (reference sequence). V lost 4 bases and J lost 6; bases outside the gene matches: 15. The CDR3 loop reads CASSSDTGAGVVEQYF. The CDR3 nucleotides read TGTGCCAGCAGCTCGGATACAGGGGCGGGCGTGGTCGAGCAGTACTTC.

With respect to this clonotype: A much larger clone sits a single nucleotide away, making a read error possible. The chain recombines TRBV30 with TRBJ2-2, with D maybe TRBD2 (5 bases). The CDR3 loop spans 10 amino acids. Germline V gene lookup returns CDR1 GTSNPN and CDR2 SVGIG (reference sequence). This CDR3 reads CAWNTGEPFF. The CDR3 nucleotides are TGTGCCTGGAACACCGGGGAGCCGTTTTTT.

This clonotype was seen repeatedly, ten times or more. The chain couples TRBV5-1 to TRBJ1-5, with TRBD1 as a possible D gene (5 bases). In germline, CDR1 is SGHRS, CDR2 YFSETQ. The CDR3 sequence is 13 residues long. Trimming took 0 bases from V and 6 from J, leaving 7 bases between them. As DNA, the CDR3 is TGCGCCAGCAGCTTGGACGGGGCTCAGCCCCAGCATTTT. It is translated as CASSLDGAQPQHF.

Ten or more counts support this clonotype. DNA for the CDR3: TGTGCCAGCGAAGGACAGGGAGATGGCTACACCTTC. This translates into CASEGQGDGYTF. This chain links TRBV6-1 with TRBJ1-2, with 8 positions matching TRBD1. The CDR3 runs 12 residues. Germline lookup yields CDR1 MNHNS and CDR2 SASEGT. J gave up 6 bases and V 8 bases, and 5 bases lay outside the gene matches.

This clonotype was recorded once. The chain couples TRBV6-6 to TRBJ2-5; 8 bases are a match to TRBD1. Germline V gene lookup returns CDR1 MNHNY and CDR2 SVGAGI (reference sequence). The V and J ends lost 0 bases and 4 bases, in that order; junction bases with no gene match: 7. The CDR3 is made up of 16 amino acids. Here the CDR3 DNA reads TGTGCCAGCAGTTACTCACGACAGGGGTTTCGAGAGACCCAGTACTTC. This sequence encodes CASSYSRQGFRETQYF.

In this sample, this clonotype turned up many times. The CDR3 spells CASRGKRLSGANVLTF. The DNA for the CDR3 is TGTGCCAGCAGGGGGAAACGACTCTCTGGGGCCAACGTCCTGACTTTC. The V gene is TRBV7-2, the J gene TRBJ2-6, with D hard to call. CDR1 and CDR2 (germline): SGHTA, FQGNSA. The CDR3 contains 16 residues. Deletions cut 6 bases from V and 0 bases from J, with 12 bases between.

In this sample, this clonotype turned up many times. The chain couples TRBV29-1 to TRBJ2-1, with D perhaps assigned TRBD1 or TRBD2 (6 bases each). CDR3 length: 12 amino acids. V was clipped by 7 bases and J by 4 bases, with 11 bases between them. Germline V lookup: CDR1 SQVTM, CDR2 ANQGSEA. In nucleotides, the CDR3 is TGCAGCGAAGGGGGGATTTACAATGAGCAGTTCTTC. It codes for CSEGGIYNEQFF.

For this clonotype: Just one base apart from a much larger clone, this may be a read error. The rearrangement uses TRBV20-1 and TRBJ1-2; tentatively, D is TRBD1 (5 bases). The ends were cut back, 8 bases at V and 4 bases at J, with 17 bases in the middle. The CDR3 has 13 residues. In germline, CDR1 is DFQATT, CDR2 SNEGSKA (reference sequence). CDR3 nucleotides: TGCAGTACCACGAGGGGATCTAGCTATGGCTACACCTTC. This gives the protein CSTTRGSSYGYTF.

The rearrangement uses TRBV6-5 and TRBJ1-6, with D perhaps TRBD1 (6 bases). V shed 2 bases and J shed 5 bases, with 13 bases lying between them. The CDR3 runs 16 residues. Germline V gives CDR1 MNHEY, CDR2 SVGAGI. For the CDR3, the DNA is TGTGCCAGCAGTTACAGGACAGAGAAAGATAATTCACCCCTCCACTTT. Its translation: CASSYRTEKDNSPLHF.

This clonotype has just a few counts. This CDR3 is CSARRGGAGGSETQYF. In DNA, the CDR3 is TGCAGTGCCAGAAGGGGAGGAGCGGGGGGTAGTGAGACCCAGTACTTC. This chain links TRBV20-1 with TRBJ2-5; 9 nucleotides align to TRBD2. The CDR3 sequence is 16 residues long. V lost 6 bases, J lost 5 bases, and 16 bases stayed unmatched. CDR1 and CDR2 from the germline V gene are DFQATT and SNEGSKA (reference sequence).

This clonotype occurred a few times. The chain joins TRBV15 to TRBJ2-1; unclear D gene. The germline V gene has CDR1 LNHNV and CDR2 YYDKDF (reference sequence). Between the trimmed V and J ends, which lost 0 bases and 7 bases, there was a span of 13 bases. This CDR3 spans 15 amino acids. The CDR3: CATSREATQRNEQFF. The CDR3 bases are TGTGCCACCAGCAGAGAAGCGACCCAACGGAATGAGCAGTTCTTC.

The V call is TRBV5-5, the J call TRBJ2-7, with TRBD1 identical over 10 bases. Germline CDR1 reads SGHKS; CDR2 reads YYEKEE (reference sequence). J lost 6 bases, V lost 4 bases, and 16 bases had no gene match. The CDR3 has 17 amino acids. This chain's CDR3 is CASSRRMAGTGEGEQYF. The CDR3 DNA sequence: TGTGCCAGCAGCCGGAGAATGGCCGGGACAGGGGAGGGCGAGCAGTACTTC.

The CDR3 nucleotides are TGTGCCTTCCCGAACAGGCACATCTACGAGCAGTACTTC. It translates to CAFPNRHIYEQYF. The chain combines TRBV28 with TRBJ2-7, with a tentative D call TRBD1 (5 bases). V was clipped by 11 bases and J by 3 bases, with 17 bases between them. From germline, CDR1 is MDHEN and CDR2 SYDVKM. This CDR3 is built from 13 residues.

The genes are TRBV5-1 and TRBJ1-1; 7 bases fit TRBD1. CDR1 and CDR2 (germline): SGHRS, YFSETQ. With V trimmed by 0 bases and J by 8 bases, 4 bases remained unmatched. The CDR3 is 13 amino acids. The CDR3 nucleotides read TGCGCCAGCAGCTTGGGGGACAGTGCCGAAGCTTTCTTT. This sequence encodes CASSLGDSAEAFF.

This clonotype was detected ten times or more. The V gene is TRBV12-3 or TRBV12-4, the J gene TRBJ1-2; 7 nucleotides match TRBD1. The CDR3 totals 13 residues. V was pared by 8 bases and J by 2 bases, with 5 bases of the junction left unmatched. The CDR3 reads CASGTGQNYGYTF. The DNA of the CDR3 is TGTGCCAGCGGAACGGGACAGAACTATGGCTACACCTTC.

The chain carries TRBV30 and TRBJ1-1; unclear D gene. Trimming took 0 bases from V and 3 from J, leaving 11 bases between them. CDR3 length: 14 amino acids. The germline CDR1 and CDR2 sequences are GTSNPN and SVGIG (reference sequence). In DNA, the CDR3 is TGTGCCTGGAGTGTACGGGTCAAGGACACTGAAGCTTTCTTT. It yields the protein CAWSVRVKDTEAFF.

The chain uses TRBV28 and TRBJ2-3, with 9 bases identical to TRBD2. The CDR3 consists of 17 residues. Germline-derived CDR1 and CDR2 are MDHEN and SYDVKM. The junction had 10 bases not matched to a gene; V was cut back by 3 bases and J by 3 bases. The DNA of the CDR3 is TGTGCCAGCAGTTTTGGCGGGGGGGCCCTCGGGACAGATACGCAGTATTTT. Residues: CASSFGGGALGTDTQYF. Full variable domain (rest looked up from reference TRBV28 and TRBJ2-3): DVKVTQSSRYLVKRTGEKVFLECVQDMDHENMFWYRQDPGLGLRLIYFSYDVKMKEKGDIPEGYSVSREKKERFSLILESASTNQTSMYLCASSFGGGALGTDTQYFGPGTRLTVL.

The chain couples TRBV29-1 to TRBJ2-7, with 12 bases aligning to TRBD2. Germline V lookup: CDR1 SQVTM, CDR2 ANQGSEA. The V and J ends lost 8 bases and 7 bases, in that order; junction bases with no gene match: 12. This CDR3 contains 14 residues. CDR3 loop: CSHRASGGGNEQYF. CDR3 in DNA: TGCAGCCATAGGGCTAGCGGGGGGGGTAATGAGCAGTACTTC.